Below are 10 T cell receptor beta chains sequenced from a single sample in a study of identical twins. TCRdb itself ran the 5' RACE reads through MiXCR, one entry per CDR3 protein. The profile shows 600,000 to 850,000 distinct CDR3 sequences, about 18% of them singletons. These data were also filed under a second study, of T cells expressing NK-cell markers.

Sequencing input: PBMCs. Source of these receptors: a woman aged 18-29 years in good health.

The chain links TRBV6-2 or TRBV6-3 to TRBJ2-7; maybe TRBD2 (6 bases). Germline CDR1 MNHEY, CDR2 SVGEGT. V shed 2 bases and J shed 0 bases, with 8 bases lying between them. The CDR3 sequence is 14 residues long. CDR3 DNA sequence: TGTGCCAGCAGTTACGGGAGGAGCTCCTACGAGCAGTACTTC. This translates into CASSYGRSSYEQYF.

The genes are TRBV6-5 and TRBJ2-5, with D maybe TRBD1 (6 bases). The CDR3 consists of 14 residues. Per the germline V gene, CDR1 is MNHEY and CDR2 is SVGAGI. The V end lost 0 bases, the J end lost 2 bases, and 7 bases lay between the germline ends. The CDR3 region is CASSYSGAQETQYF. In nucleotides, the CDR3 is TGTGCCAGCAGTTACTCGGGGGCACAAGAGACCCAGTACTTC.

The rearrangement joins TRBV6-5 to TRBJ1-2; D possibly corresponds to TRBD1 (5 bases). Trimming cost V 8 bases and J 8 bases, with 12 bases left between them. CDR1 and CDR2 (germline): MNHEY, SVGAGI. The CDR3 is 11 amino acids. The DNA of the CDR3 is TGTGCCAGCCAGGGCCCGGGCGGCTACACCTTC. It codes for CASQGPGGYTF.

This clonotype has only a few counts. This chain joins TRBV27 and TRBJ2-1; D remains unclear. The CDR3 contains 13 residues. Trimming shortened V by 0 bases and J by 10 bases, and 10 bases separated the two germline ends. Looked up from germline, CDR1 is MNHEY and CDR2 is SMNVEV (reference sequence). CDR3 residues: CASSLSIEGEQFF. CDR3 sequence (DNA): TGTGCCAGCAGTTTATCGATTGAAGGCGAGCAGTTCTTC.

This clonotype was seen ten or more times. This rearrangement joins TRBV6-5 to TRBJ1-1; the D is unclear. This CDR3 contains 14 residues. The germline gives CDR1 MNHEY, CDR2 SVGAGI. V lost 2 bases, J lost 1 base, and 8 bases lay in between. Here the CDR3 reads CASSYVPGNTEAFF. CDR3 coding DNA: TGTGCCAGCAGTTACGTCCCCGGGAACACTGAAGCTTTCTTT.

The V and J genes are TRBV20-1 and TRBJ2-3; TRBD2 matches 10 bases. Trimming removed 6 bases from V and 4 bases from J; junction bases left unmatched: 13. This CDR3 contains 16 residues. CDR1 is DFQATT, CDR2 SNEGSKA, per germline (reference sequence). CDR3 coding DNA: TGCAGTGCCAAACCATTTAAGCGGGGGGGGGCAGATACGCAGTATTTT. Protein product: CSAKPFKRGGADTQYF.

This clonotype occurred a few times. The chain has TRBV7-3 and TRBJ1-4, with 10 positions matching TRBD1. The V gene end was trimmed by 7 bases and the J gene end by 5 bases; junction bases not matched to a gene: 10. From germline, CDR1 is SGHTA and CDR2 FQGTGA. CDR3 size: 16 residues. CDR3 nucleotides: TGTGCCAGCACCCCGACGTGGACAGGGGGGAATGAAAAACTGTTTTTT. Encoded protein: CASTPTWTGGNEKLFF.

The chain carries TRBV29-1 and TRBJ1-1, with a possible D match to TRBD1 (5 bases). This CDR3 is built from 13 residues. The ends were cut back, 4 bases at V and 1 base at J, with 10 bases in the middle. The germline gives CDR1 SQVTM, CDR2 ANQGSEA. The CDR3 loop is CSVGDQENTEAFF. Written as DNA, the CDR3 is TGCAGCGTTGGGGACCAAGAGAACACTGAAGCTTTCTTT.

V is TRBV20-1 and J is TRBJ2-1; D not resolved. The germline CDR1 and CDR2 sequences are DFQATT and SNEGSKA (reference sequence). The CDR3 is 16 amino acids. Trimming left V 3 bases short and J 0 bases short, with 15 bases between. Here the CDR3 reads CSARGMSVTSYNEQFF. Here the CDR3 DNA reads TGCAGTGCTAGGGGAATGAGCGTAACCTCCTACAATGAGCAGTTCTTC.

This clonotype came up a few times. V and J are TRBV20-1 and TRBJ1-5; D is undetermined. This CDR3 comprises 15 residues. The V and J ends lost 3 bases and 2 bases respectively, with 14 bases between them. Germline V CDR1 and CDR2: DFQATT, SNEGSKA (reference sequence). CDR3 region: CSARAAEGGNQPQHF. CDR3 DNA: TGCAGTGCTAGGGCGGCCGAAGGTGGCAATCAGCCCCAGCATTTT.